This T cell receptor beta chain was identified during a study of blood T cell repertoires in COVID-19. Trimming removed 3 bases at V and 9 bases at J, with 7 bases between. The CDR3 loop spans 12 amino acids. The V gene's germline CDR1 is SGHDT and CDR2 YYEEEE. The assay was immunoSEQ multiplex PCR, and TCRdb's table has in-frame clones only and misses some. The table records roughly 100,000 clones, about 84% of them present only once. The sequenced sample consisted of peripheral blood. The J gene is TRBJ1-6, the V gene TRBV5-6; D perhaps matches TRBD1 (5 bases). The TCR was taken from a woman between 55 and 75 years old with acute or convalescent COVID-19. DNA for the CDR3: TGTGCCAGCAGCTCCGGGGGTTCACCCCTCCACTTT. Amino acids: CASSSGGSPLHF.